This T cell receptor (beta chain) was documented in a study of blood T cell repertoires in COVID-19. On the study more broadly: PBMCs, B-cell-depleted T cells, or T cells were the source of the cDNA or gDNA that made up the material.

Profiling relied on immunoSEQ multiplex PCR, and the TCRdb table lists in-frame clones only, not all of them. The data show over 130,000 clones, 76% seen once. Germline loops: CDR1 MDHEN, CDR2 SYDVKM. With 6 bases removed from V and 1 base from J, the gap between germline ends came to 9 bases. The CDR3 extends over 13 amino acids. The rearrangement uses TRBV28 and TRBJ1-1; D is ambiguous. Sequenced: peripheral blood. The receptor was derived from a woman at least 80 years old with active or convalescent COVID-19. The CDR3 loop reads CASSLWRNTEAFF. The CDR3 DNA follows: TGTGCCAGCAGCCTGTGGAGGAACACTGAAGCTTTCTTT.